This T cell receptor (gamma chain) stems from a study of gamma-delta chains in newborns, infants, children. Study overall: Innate gammadelta T cells reportedly expand polyclonally right after birth, driven by microbial exposure, per the title.

This clone was seen only a few times. This likely reflects a read error, since a far larger clone is one base away. TCRdb called clones from the reads again using CATT. The sample lists about 710 gamma-chain clones, approximately 35% occurring once. In germline, CDR1 is GITISATS, CDR2 ISYDGTV (reference sequence). The CDR3 length is 16 residues. Sample: blood. This rearrangement joins TRGV9 to TRGJP. TCRdb supplies no J gene; here it was assigned by aligning the nucleotide sequence to germline. The receptor was isolated from a child who was a newborn, infant or young child, either healthy, febrile or measles-vaccinated (not recorded which). This CDR3 reads CALREVQELGKKIKVF. The CDR3, as DNA: TGTGCCTTGCGGGAGGTGCAAGAGTTGGGCAAAAAAATCAAGGTATTT.